The present entry profiles one T cell receptor beta chain with its context. What it recognizes is unknown. PCR was performed using 60 Vbeta and 13 Jbeta primers. Clones were read by immunoSEQ multiplex PCR, and TCRdb kept only the in-frame ones, dropping some. The table lists 150,000 to 200,000 clones, roughly 80% of them singletons. This sample is part of a study of cytomegalovirus exposure and HLA in healthy donors. Overall study results and limits: HLA restriction was apparent for most CMV-associated TCR beta chains in a later analysis. The likely origin of a cluster of highly shared sequence variants was a sequencing artifact. CMV serostatus was the sole immune exposure information available.

Donors were ostensibly healthy at sampling, although undocumented immune exposures were probable. V shed 1 base, J shed 4 bases, and the junction held 3 bases outside the gene matches. Germline loops: CDR1 LGHNA, CDR2 YNFKEQ. This CDR3 has 14 amino acids. This TCR was sampled from a male donor in good health and CMV-seronegative. This chain links TRBV4-2 with TRBJ1-2; 7 bases agree with TRBD1. Sample: PBMCs. The chain's CDR3 is CASSQAGTAYGYTF. DNA for the CDR3: TGTGCCAGCAGCCAAGCTGGGACAGCCTATGGCTACACCTTC.